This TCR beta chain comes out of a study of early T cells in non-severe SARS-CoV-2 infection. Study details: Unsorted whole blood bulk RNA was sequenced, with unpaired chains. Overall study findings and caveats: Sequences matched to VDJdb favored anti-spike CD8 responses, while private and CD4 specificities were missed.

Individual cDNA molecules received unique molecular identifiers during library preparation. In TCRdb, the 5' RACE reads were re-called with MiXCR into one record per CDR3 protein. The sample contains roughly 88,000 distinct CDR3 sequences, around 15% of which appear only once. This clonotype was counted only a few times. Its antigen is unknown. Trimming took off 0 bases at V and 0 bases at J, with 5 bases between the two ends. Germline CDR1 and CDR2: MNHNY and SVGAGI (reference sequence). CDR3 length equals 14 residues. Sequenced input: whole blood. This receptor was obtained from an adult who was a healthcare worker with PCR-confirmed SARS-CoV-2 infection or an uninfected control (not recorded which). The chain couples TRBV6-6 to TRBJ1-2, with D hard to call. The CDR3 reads CASSYSGANYGYTF. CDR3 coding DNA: TGTGCCAGCAGTTACTCTGGGGCTAACTATGGCTACACCTTC.